This TCR beta chain was captured by sequencing in a study of blood T cell repertoires in COVID-19. Trimming left V 3 bases short and J 1 base short, with 12 bases between. The germline CDR1 and CDR2 sequences are LNHDA and SQIVND (reference sequence). The CDR3 loop spans 16 amino acids. Clones were read by immunoSEQ multiplex PCR, and TCRdb kept only the in-frame ones, dropping some. The table includes about 140,000 clones, 70% to 85% detected once. The sequence derives from a man aged 60-69 years with acute or convalescent COVID-19. The chain combines TRBV19 with TRBJ2-2; TRBD1 is a possible D gene (6 bases). The sequenced sample was peripheral blood. In DNA form, the CDR3 reads TGTGCCAGTAGTATTCGAGGCAGGGGGAACACCGGGGAGCTGTTTTTT. Translated, it gives CASSIRGRGNTGELFF.